These T cell receptor beta chains were read from a single sample in a study of T cells in Graves' hyperthyroidism and ophthalmopathy. MiXCR, applied by TCRdb to the multiplex PCR reads, yields one record per CDR3 protein. This sample has 650,000 to 750,000 distinct CDR3 sequences, with 12% to 15% found just once. Sequenced: blood. These receptors all stem from a woman aged 18 to 35 with Graves' hyperthyroidism. The CDR3 runs from the conserved cysteine through the conserved F or W. D genes are given only for firm matches. The size of a clone is reported for some rows only, either as once, few or many, or as a class for expanded clones.

d_gene,abundance,v_gene,j_gene,CDR3aa,CDR3nt
-,few,TRBV20-1,TRBJ2-7,CSARGHMGYEQYF,TGCAGTGCTAGAGGCCATATGGGCTACGAGCAGTACTTC
-,many,TRBV3-1,TRBJ1-5,CASSQGFEQPQHF,TGTGCCAGCAGCCAAGGTTTTGAACAGCCCCAGCATTTT
-,-,TRBV20-1,TRBJ1-6,CSARQRGRDNSPLHF,TGCAGTGCTAGACAACGGGGCAGGGATAATTCACCCCTCCACTTT
TRBD2,-,TRBV4-2,TRBJ2-1,CASSQDTSGRTNEQFF,TGTGCCAGCAGCCAGGATACTAGCGGGAGAACCAATGAGCAGTTCTTC
-,-,TRBV6-2/TRBV6-3,TRBJ2-1,CASSSSLGGHSYNEQFF,TGTGCCAGCAGTTCCTCCTTGGGCGGGCATTCCTACAATGAGCAGTTCTTC
TRBD1,many,TRBV27,TRBJ1-4,CASSFWKGQGTEKLFF,TGTGCCAGCAGTTTCTGGAAGGGACAGGGTACTGAAAAACTGTTTTTT
-,-,TRBV6-1,TRBJ2-2,CASRDSVAGELFF,TGTGCCAGCAGGGATTCAGTAGCGGGGGAGCTGTTTTTT
TRBD2,many,TRBV20-1,TRBJ2-4,CSARDSGLAVGNIQYF,TGCAGTGCTAGAGACTCGGGACTAGCTGTCGGAAACATTCAGTACTTC
TRBD2,many,TRBV2,TRBJ2-1,CASSVGGSENEQFF,TGTGCCAGCAGTGTGGGCGGGAGTGAAAATGAGCAGTTCTTC
TRBD1,-,TRBV11-2,TRBJ1-4,CASSLRGTATNEKLFF,TGTGCCAGCAGCTTACGTGGGACAGCAACTAATGAAAAACTGTTTTTT
-,many,TRBV6-1,TRBJ2-1,CASRRKVHEQFF,TGTGCCAGCAGGAGAAAAGTCCATGAGCAGTTCTTC
TRBD2,many,TRBV3-1,TRBJ2-7,CASSQGLSGAYEQYF,TGTGCCAGCAGCCAAGGTCTTAGCGGGGCCTACGAGCAGTACTTC
TRBD1,many,TRBV7-8,TRBJ2-1,CASSWGQGVKNEQFF,TGTGCCAGCAGCTGGGGACAGGGGGTTAAAAATGAGCAGTTCTTC
-,few,TRBV30,TRBJ1-5,CAWSSDIFKPQHF,TGTGCCTGGAGTTCGGACATTTTCAAGCCCCAGCATTTT
TRBD1,many,TRBV11-3,TRBJ1-5,CASSFRDREKTSNQPQHF,TGTGCCAGCAGCTTCCGGGACAGAGAGAAAACAAGCAATCAGCCCCAGCATTTT
TRBD1,-,TRBV27,TRBJ1-6,CASSSTGTGTPLHF,TGTGCCAGCAGTTCGACAGGGACGGGAACACCCCTCCACTTT
TRBD2,few,TRBV24-1,TRBJ2-3,CATSDRPKLAGFVDTQYF,TGTGCCACCAGTGACCGTCCCAAACTAGCGGGATTTGTAGATACGCAGTATTTT
-,many,TRBV20-1,TRBJ2-7,CSAPRPGAPREQYF,TGCAGTGCTCCCCGCCCGGGCGCTCCCCGCGAGCAGTACTTC
-,-,TRBV20-1,TRBJ1-3,CSASPAGAGNTIYF,TGCAGTGCTAGTCCGGCAGGGGCTGGAAACACCATATATTTT
TRBD2,-,TRBV2,TRBJ2-5,CASSKREAGTQYF,TGTGCCAGCAGTAAGCGGGAGGCAGGGACCCAGTACTTC
TRBD1,many,TRBV27,TRBJ2-2,CASSLSTGGYSTGELFF,TGTGCCAGCAGTTTATCGACAGGGGGCTATAGCACCGGGGAGCTGTTTTTT
-,many,TRBV28,TRBJ2-3,CASSSVPSQYF,TGTGCCAGCAGTTCTGTACCTAGTCAGTATTTT
-,many,TRBV6-1,TRBJ2-7,CASSDKTVTYEQYF,TGTGCCAGCAGTGATAAGACGGTGACCTACGAGCAGTACTTC
-,many,TRBV12-3/TRBV12-4,TRBJ1-3,CASSPQISGNTIYF,TGTGCCAGCAGTCCCCAAATCTCTGGAAACACCATATATTTT
TRBD1,many,TRBV12-3/TRBV12-4,TRBJ2-7,CASSAPDRGYYEQYF,TGTGCCAGCAGTGCCCCTGACAGGGGGTACTACGAGCAGTACTTC
-,many,TRBV11-2,TRBJ2-3,CASSFLRTINADTQYF,TGTGCCAGCAGCTTTTTGAGGACTATCAACGCAGATACGCAGTATTTT
-,few,TRBV2,TRBJ2-6,CASSDRPSGANVLTF,TGTGCCAGCAGTGACAGGCCTTCTGGGGCCAACGTCCTGACTTTC
TRBD2,-,TRBV12-3/TRBV12-4,TRBJ2-3,CASSSTPGTSGSGLTDTQYF,TGTGCCAGCAGTTCAACCCCAGGGACTAGCGGGAGCGGATTGACAGATACGCAGTATTTT
-,many,TRBV7-8,TRBJ2-6,CASSLNSGANVLTF,TGTGCCAGCAGCCTGAACTCTGGGGCCAACGTCCTGACTTTC
TRBD1,-,TRBV25-1,TRBJ1-4,CASSVRDRGLDEKLFF,TGTGCCAGCAGTGTCCGGGACAGGGGTTTGGATGAAAAACTGTTTTTT
-,-,TRBV6-1,TRBJ2-7,CASTGDRYPYEQYF,TGTGCCAGCACCGGGGACCGCTATCCCTACGAGCAGTACTTC
-,-,TRBV7-8,TRBJ1-1,CASSYLGHSNTEAFF,TGTGCCAGCAGCTACCTCGGACATTCGAACACTGAAGCTTTCTTT
TRBD2,many,TRBV30,TRBJ2-3,CAWRLTSANWGDTQYF,TGTGCCTGGAGGCTGACTAGCGCAAATTGGGGAGATACGCAGTATTTT
-,-,TRBV9,TRBJ1-1,CASSVAGGLNTEAFF,TGTGCCAGCAGCGTAGCTGGGGGACTGAACACTGAAGCTTTCTTT
-,many,TRBV5-5,TRBJ2-1,CASSLAAISSYNEQFF,TGTGCCAGCAGCTTGGCGGCCATTAGCTCCTACAATGAGCAGTTCTTC
-,few,TRBV10-3,TRBJ1-5,CAISPGGDSNQPQHF,TGTGCCATCAGCCCTGGGGGAGATAGCAATCAGCCCCAGCATTTT
-,many,TRBV10-2,TRBJ1-1,CASSDLEVPGRVEAFF,TGCGCCAGCAGTGATCTCGAGGTCCCAGGGAGGGTTGAAGCTTTCTTT
-,-,TRBV14,TRBJ1-2,CASSQVLTGRSGYTF,TGTGCCAGCAGCCAAGTCCTGACCGGGCGCTCGGGCTACACCTTC
-,many,TRBV2,TRBJ1-1,CASNYGSGTEAFF,TGTGCCAGCAATTATGGGAGTGGCACTGAAGCTTTCTTT
-,few,TRBV20-1,TRBJ1-2,CSARDGGDYGYTF,TGCAGTGCTAGAGATGGAGGGGACTATGGCTACACCTTC
-,many,TRBV2,TRBJ2-7,CASSDQPFEQYF,TGTGCCAGCAGTGATCAACCTTTCGAGCAGTACTTC
TRBD1,-,TRBV6-2/TRBV6-3,TRBJ1-4,CASRRDRATNEKLFF,TGTGCCAGCAGACGAGACAGGGCAACTAATGAAAAACTGTTTTTT
-,many,TRBV3-1,TRBJ2-7,CASSHGPYRSYEQYF,TGTGCCAGCAGCCACGGGCCATATCGTTCCTACGAGCAGTACTTC
TRBD2,-,TRBV7-2,TRBJ2-1,CASSRELAGASRQFF,TGTGCCAGCAGCAGGGAGCTAGCGGGCGCCTCGCGGCAGTTCTTC
-,-,TRBV2,TRBJ1-1,CASGRDQPTEAFF,TGTGCCAGCGGACGGGACCAGCCCACTGAAGCTTTCTTT
TRBD2,few,TRBV20-1,TRBJ2-5,CSAWGGVSETQYF,TGCAGTGCTTGGGGGGGAGTATCAGAGACCCAGTACTTC
TRBD1,-,TRBV27,TRBJ1-2,CASREQGGIYGYTF,TGTGCCAGCAGAGAACAGGGGGGGATCTATGGCTACACCTTC
-,once,TRBV20-1,TRBJ2-1,CSGRDTWTQFF,TGCAGTGGAAGGGATACTTGGACCCAGTTCTTC
-,once,TRBV7-9,TRBJ1-1,CASGTTFGGNTEAFF,TGTGCCAGCGGAACCACGTTCGGAGGGAACACTGAAGCTTTCTTT
-,many,TRBV7-2,TRBJ2-7,CASRGAGVMDEQYF,TGTGCCAGCAGGGGGGCAGGGGTGATGGACGAGCAGTACTTC
-,many,TRBV9,TRBJ1-6,CASSLRQYNSPLHF,TGTGCCAGCAGCCTTCGACAGTATAATTCACCCCTCCACTTT
TRBD2,many,TRBV3-1,TRBJ2-1,CASSPRRGVLSSYNEQFF,TGTGCCAGCAGCCCACGCCGGGGGGTTTTGAGCTCCTACAATGAGCAGTTCTTC
TRBD2,many,TRBV7-9,TRBJ2-7,CASSPYQSGLAGVYEQYF,TGTGCCAGCAGCCCCTACCAATCGGGACTAGCGGGAGTGTACGAGCAGTACTTC
-,few,TRBV7-2,TRBJ1-5,CASSLVPGSGYSQPQHF,TGTGCCAGCAGCTTAGTGCCGGGGAGCGGGTACTCTCAGCCCCAGCATTTT
-,few,TRBV7-9,TRBJ2-6,CASRELGGVLTF,TGTGCCAGCAGGGAATTAGGCGGGGTCCTGACTTTC
TRBD1,many,TRBV10-3,TRBJ1-2,CAIMKSGGGNYGYTF,TGTGCCATCATGAAGTCAGGGGGCGGTAACTATGGCTACACCTTC
-,many,TRBV7-9,TRBJ1-1,CASSLAGTNTEAFF,TGTGCCAGCAGCTTAGCGGGGACCAACACTGAAGCTTTCTTT
TRBD1,few,TRBV28,TRBJ1-6,CASSSGGANNSPLHF,TGTGCCAGCAGTTCAGGGGGCGCGAACAATTCACCCCTCCACTTT
TRBD1,-,TRBV19,TRBJ2-2,CASSDRGTDNTGELFF,TGTGCCAGTAGTGATAGGGGGACAGATAACACCGGGGAGCTGTTTTTT
TRBD1,few,TRBV7-2,TRBJ2-7,CASSLLGQGRYEQYF,TGTGCCAGCAGCTTATTGGGACAGGGTCGGTACGAGCAGTACTTC